Listed below are T cell receptor beta chains from one sample, sequenced in a study of blood T cells in healthy people across ages. TCRdb recomputed calls from the 5' RACE reads with MiXCR, one row per CDR3 protein. This table holds some 670,000 distinct CDR3 sequences, over 40% found once. The sequenced material came from blood. All receptors come from a woman older than 75 in good health. The CDR3 runs from the conserved cysteine through the conserved F or W. The D gene is left open where the match is weak. A row's size may be missing; if present it is once, few, many or a size class.

>TRBD1|TRBJ1-1|.|TRBV6-5
CASSRTGRTEAFF
TGTGCCAGCAGTAGGACAGGGAGAACTGAAGCTTTCTTT
>TRBD1|TRBJ1-2|many|TRBV20-1
CSAPPTGGYGYTF
TGCAGTGCTCCCCCCACAGGGGGCTATGGCTACACCTTC
>TRBD1|TRBJ2-5|once|TRBV25-1
CASRVSATGGETQYF
TGTGCCAGCAGGGTGTCCGCGACAGGGGGAGAGACCCAGTACTTC
>TRBD1|TRBJ1-2|.|TRBV27
CASSSDRGVRGYTF
TGTGCCAGCAGTTCGGACAGGGGGGTTCGGGGCTACACCTTC
>.|TRBJ2-7|many|TRBV3-1
CASSRQKGSYEQYF
TGTGCCAGCAGCCGGCAGAAAGGGAGCTACGAGCAGTACTTC
>.|TRBJ1-1|.|TRBV6-6
CASSYLRDTEAFF
TGTGCCAGCAGTTACCTGCGGGACACCGAAGCTTTCTTT
>.|TRBJ2-3|.|TRBV28
CASSPQFSTDTQYF
TGTGCCAGCAGTCCACAATTTAGCACAGATACGCAGTATTTT
>.|TRBJ2-6|.|TRBV24-1
CATSDFFRVGANVLTF
TGTGCCACCAGTGATTTTTTCAGGGTTGGGGCCAACGTCCTGACTTTC
>.|TRBJ2-2|.|TRBV6-6
CASTGSTNTGELFF
TGTGCCAGCACGGGAAGTACGAACACCGGGGAGCTGTTTTTT
>.|TRBJ2-2|.|TRBV5-1
CASSFMTENTGELFF
TGCGCCAGCAGCTTCATGACAGAGAACACCGGGGAGCTGTTTTTT
>.|TRBJ1-2|.|TRBV7-2
CASSLDGGLGYGYTF
TGTGCCAGCAGCTTAGACGGGGGGCTCGGCTATGGCTACACCTTC
>.|TRBJ2-7|.|TRBV28
CASSLSIRTYEQYF
TGTGCCAGCAGTTTATCGATCAGAACTTACGAGCAGTACTTC
>TRBD2|TRBJ2-1|.|TRBV20-1
CSAWTSGIPLNEQFF
TGCAGTGCTTGGACTAGCGGGATCCCCCTCAATGAGCAGTTCTTC